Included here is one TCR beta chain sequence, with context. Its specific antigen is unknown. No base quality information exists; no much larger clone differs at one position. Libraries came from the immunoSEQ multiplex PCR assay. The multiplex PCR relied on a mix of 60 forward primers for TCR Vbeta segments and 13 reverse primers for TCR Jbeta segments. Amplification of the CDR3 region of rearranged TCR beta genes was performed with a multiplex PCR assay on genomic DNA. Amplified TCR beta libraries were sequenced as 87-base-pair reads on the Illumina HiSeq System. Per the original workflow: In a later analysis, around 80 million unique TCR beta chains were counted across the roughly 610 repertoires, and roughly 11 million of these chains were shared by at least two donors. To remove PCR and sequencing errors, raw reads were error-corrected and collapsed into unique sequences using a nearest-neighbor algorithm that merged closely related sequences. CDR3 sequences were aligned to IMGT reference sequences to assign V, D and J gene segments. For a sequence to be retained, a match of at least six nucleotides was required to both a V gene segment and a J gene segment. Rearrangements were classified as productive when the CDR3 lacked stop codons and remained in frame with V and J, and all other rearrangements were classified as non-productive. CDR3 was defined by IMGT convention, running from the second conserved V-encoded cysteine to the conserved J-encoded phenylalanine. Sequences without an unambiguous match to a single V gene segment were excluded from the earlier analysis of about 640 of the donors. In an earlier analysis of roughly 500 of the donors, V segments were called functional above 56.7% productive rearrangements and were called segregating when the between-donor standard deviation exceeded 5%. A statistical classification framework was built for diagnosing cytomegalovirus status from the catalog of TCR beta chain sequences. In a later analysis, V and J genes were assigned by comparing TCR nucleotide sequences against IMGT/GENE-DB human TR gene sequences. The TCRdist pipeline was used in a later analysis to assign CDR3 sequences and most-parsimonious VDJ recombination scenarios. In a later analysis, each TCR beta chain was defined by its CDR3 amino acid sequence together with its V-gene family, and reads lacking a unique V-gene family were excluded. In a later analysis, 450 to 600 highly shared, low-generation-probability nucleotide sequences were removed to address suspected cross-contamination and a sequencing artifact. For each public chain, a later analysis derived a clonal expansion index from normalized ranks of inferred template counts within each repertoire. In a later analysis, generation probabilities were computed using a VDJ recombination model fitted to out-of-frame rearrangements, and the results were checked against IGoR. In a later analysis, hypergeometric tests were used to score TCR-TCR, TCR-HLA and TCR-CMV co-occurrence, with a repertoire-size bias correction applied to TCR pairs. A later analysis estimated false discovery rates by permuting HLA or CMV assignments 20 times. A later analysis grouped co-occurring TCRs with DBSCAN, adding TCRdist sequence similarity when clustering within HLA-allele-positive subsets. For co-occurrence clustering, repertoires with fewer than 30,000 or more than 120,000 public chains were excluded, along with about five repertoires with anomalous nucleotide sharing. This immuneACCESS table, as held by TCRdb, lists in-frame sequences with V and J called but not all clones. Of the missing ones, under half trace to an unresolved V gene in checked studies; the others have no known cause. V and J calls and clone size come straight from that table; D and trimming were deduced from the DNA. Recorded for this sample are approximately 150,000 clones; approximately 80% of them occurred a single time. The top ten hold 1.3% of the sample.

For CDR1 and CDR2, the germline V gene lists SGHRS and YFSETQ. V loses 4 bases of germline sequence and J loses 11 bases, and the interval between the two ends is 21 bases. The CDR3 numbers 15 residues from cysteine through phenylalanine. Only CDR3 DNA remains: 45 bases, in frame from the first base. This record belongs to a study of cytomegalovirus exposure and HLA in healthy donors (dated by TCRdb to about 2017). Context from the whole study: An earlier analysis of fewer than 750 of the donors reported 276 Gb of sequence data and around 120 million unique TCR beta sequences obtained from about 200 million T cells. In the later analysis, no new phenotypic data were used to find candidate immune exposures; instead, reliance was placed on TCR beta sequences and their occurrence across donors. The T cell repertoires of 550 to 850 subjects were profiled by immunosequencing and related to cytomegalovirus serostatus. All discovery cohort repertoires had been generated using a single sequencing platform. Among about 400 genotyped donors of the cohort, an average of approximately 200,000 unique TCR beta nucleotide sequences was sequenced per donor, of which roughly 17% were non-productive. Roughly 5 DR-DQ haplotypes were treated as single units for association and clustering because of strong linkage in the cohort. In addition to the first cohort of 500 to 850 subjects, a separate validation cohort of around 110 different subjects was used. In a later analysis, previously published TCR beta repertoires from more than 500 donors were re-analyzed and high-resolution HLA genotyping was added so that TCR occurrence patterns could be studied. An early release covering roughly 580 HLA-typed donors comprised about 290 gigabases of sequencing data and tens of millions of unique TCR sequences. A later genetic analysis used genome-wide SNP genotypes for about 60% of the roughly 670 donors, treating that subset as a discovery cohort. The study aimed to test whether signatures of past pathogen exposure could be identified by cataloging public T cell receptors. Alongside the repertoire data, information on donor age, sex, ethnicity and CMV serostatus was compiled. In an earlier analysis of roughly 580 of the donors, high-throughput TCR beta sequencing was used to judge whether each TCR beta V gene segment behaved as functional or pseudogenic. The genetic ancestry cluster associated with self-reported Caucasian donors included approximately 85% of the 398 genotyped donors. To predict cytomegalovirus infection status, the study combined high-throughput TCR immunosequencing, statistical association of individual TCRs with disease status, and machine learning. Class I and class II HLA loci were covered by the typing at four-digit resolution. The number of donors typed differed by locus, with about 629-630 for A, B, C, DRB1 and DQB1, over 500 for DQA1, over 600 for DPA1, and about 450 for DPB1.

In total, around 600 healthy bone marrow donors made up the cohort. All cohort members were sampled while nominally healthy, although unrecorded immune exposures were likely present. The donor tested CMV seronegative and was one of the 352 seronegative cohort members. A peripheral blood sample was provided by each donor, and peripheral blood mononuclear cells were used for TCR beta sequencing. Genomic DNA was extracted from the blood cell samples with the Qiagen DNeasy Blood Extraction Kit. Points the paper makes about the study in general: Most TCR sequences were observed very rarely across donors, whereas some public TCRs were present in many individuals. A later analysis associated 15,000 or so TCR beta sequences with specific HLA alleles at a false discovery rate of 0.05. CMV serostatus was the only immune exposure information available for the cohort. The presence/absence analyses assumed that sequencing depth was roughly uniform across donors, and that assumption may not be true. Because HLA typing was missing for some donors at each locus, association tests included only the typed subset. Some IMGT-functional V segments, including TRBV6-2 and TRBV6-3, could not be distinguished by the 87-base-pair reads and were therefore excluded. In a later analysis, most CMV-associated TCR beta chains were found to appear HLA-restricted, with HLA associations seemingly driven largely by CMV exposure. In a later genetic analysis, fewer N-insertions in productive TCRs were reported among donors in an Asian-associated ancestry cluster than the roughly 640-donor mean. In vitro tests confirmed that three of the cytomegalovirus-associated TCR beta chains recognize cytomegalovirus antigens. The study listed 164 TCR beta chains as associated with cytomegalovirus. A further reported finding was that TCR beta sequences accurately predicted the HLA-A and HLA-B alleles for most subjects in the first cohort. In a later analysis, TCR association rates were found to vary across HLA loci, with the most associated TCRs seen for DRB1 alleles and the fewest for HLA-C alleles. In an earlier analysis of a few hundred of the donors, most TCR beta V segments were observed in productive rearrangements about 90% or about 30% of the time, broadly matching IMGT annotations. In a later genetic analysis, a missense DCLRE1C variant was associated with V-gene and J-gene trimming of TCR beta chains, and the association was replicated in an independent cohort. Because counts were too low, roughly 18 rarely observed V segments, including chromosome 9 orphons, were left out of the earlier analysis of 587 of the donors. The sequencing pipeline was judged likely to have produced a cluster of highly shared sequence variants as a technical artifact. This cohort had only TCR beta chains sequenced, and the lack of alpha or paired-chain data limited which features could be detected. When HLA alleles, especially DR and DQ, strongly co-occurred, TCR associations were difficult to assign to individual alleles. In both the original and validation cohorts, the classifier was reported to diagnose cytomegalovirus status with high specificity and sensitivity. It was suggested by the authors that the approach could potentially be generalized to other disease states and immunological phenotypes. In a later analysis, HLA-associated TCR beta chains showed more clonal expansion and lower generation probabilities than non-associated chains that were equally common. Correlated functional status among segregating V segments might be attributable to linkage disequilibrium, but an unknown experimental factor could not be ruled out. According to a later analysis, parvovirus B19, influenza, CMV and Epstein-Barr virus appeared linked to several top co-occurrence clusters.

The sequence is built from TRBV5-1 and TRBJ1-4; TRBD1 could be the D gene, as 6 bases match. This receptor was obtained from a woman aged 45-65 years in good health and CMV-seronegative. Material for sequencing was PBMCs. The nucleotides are TGCGCCAGCAGCGTGACAGGAAATCTCCTCGGGAAACTGTTTTTT. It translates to CASSVTGNLLGKLFF. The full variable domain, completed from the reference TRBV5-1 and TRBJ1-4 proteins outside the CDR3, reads KAGVTQTPRYLIKTRGQQVTLSCSPISGHRSVSWYQQTPGQGLQFLFEYFSETQRNKGNFPGRFSGRQFSNSRSEMNVSTLELGDSALYLCASSVTGNLLGKLFFGSGTQLSVL.